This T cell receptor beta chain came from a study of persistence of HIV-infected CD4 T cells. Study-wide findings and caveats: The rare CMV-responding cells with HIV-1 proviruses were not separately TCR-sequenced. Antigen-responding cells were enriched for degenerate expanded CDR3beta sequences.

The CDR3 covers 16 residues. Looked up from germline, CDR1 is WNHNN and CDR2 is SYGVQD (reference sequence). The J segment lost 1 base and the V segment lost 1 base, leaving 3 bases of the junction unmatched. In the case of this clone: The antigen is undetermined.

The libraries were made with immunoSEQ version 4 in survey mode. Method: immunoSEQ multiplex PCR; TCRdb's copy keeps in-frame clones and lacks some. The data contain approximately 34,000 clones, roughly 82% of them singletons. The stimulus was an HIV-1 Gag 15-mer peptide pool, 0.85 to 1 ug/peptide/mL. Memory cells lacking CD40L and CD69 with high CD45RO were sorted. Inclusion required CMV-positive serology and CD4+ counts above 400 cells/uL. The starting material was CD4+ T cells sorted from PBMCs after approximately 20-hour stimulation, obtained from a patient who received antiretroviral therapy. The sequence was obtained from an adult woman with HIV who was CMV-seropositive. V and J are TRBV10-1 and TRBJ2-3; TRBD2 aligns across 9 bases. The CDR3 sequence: CASSEWGGGGTDTQYF. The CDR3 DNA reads TGCGCCAGCAGTGAGTGGGGCGGGGGGGGCACAGATACGCAGTATTTT.